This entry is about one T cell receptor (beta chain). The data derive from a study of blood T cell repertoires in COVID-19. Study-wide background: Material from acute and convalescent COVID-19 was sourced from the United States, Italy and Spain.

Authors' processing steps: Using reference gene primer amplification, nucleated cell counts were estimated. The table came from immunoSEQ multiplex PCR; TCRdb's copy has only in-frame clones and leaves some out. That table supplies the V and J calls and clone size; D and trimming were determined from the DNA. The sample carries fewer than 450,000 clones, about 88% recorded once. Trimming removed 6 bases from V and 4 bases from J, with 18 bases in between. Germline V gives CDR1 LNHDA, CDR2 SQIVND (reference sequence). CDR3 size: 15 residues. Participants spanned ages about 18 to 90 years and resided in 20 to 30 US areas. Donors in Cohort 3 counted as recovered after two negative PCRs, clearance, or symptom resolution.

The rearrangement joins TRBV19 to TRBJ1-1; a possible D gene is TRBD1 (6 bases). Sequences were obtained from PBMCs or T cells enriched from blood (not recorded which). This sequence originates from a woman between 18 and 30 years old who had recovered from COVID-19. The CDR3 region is CASSLGGELITEAFF. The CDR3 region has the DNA TGTGCCAGTAGCCTAGGGGGGGAGTTGATCACTGAAGCTTTCTTT.